One sample yielded the 15 T cell receptor beta chains listed below, sequenced in a study of CD8+ T cells in alopecia areata. Once RNA had been extracted, it was reverse transcribed into cDNA to act as the sequencing template. The data were produced by immunoSEQ multiplex PCR, yet TCRdb's version contains in-frame clones alone and is incomplete. The sample lists 80,000 to 100,000 clones; roughly 46% were seen once. This sample's treatment: oral pan-JAK inhibitor, 5-10 mg twice daily. The sequencing here drew on CD8+ T cells sorted from blood, taken at week 24, from a patient treated with tofacitinib. Source of these receptors: a human donor with alopecia areata.

The V gene is TRBV6-5, the J gene TRBJ1-1; no firm D call. Trimming stripped 5 bases from V and 4 bases from J, with 14 bases between. Germline V gene sequence: CDR1 MNHEY, CDR2 SVGAGI. The CDR3 covers 14 residues. CDR3 DNA sequence: TGTGCCAGCAGTATAATCGGGGTCGGCACTGAAGCTTTCTTT. This codes for CASSIIGVGTEAFF.

In this sample, this clone turned up a few times. V is TRBV11-2 and J is TRBJ2-7; the match to TRBD1 covers 7 bases. CDR3 length equals 14 residues. CDR1 is SGHAT and CDR2 is FQNNGV in the germline V gene. Trimming cost V 5 bases and J 4 bases; bases outside gene matches: 8. In DNA, the CDR3 is TGTGCCAGCAGCCTCCGACAGGGTTGGTACGAGCAGTACTTC. Its translation: CASSLRQGWYEQYF.

The chain uses TRBV7-6 and TRBJ2-5; D call uncertain. Per the germline V gene, CDR1 is SGHVS and CDR2 is FNYEAQ. The CDR3 spans 13 residues. V lost 2 bases to trimming and J lost 1 base, with 5 bases between them. CDR3 in DNA: TGTGCCAGCAGCTTAAACCTCCAAGAGACCCAGTACTTC. Protein product: CASSLNLQETQYF.

The genes are TRBV4-1 and TRBJ1-4, with a possible D match to TRBD1 (6 bases). The germline V gene encodes CDR1 MGHRA and CDR2 YSYEKL. This CDR3 comprises 16 residues. V gave up 1 base and J gave up 4 bases, with 13 bases separating them. CDR3 amino acids: CASSQGGAAYNEKLFF. The CDR3 bases are TGCGCCAGCAGCCAAGGGGGGGCAGCTTATAATGAAAAACTGTTTTTT.

This clone has more than one count but fewer than ten. This may be a read error, as it is one base from a much larger clone. In the same sample, other DNA sequences code for this CDR3. This chain uses TRBV7-3 with TRBJ2-1, with D perhaps matching TRBD2 (5 bases). This CDR3 is built from 13 residues. Per the germline V gene, CDR1 is SGHTA and CDR2 is FQGTGA. CDR3 protein: CASSQEGSNEQFF. As DNA, the CDR3 is TGCGCCAGCAGCCAAGAGGGTTCCAATGAGCAGTTCTTC.

This chain links TRBV29-1 with TRBJ1-3, with TRBD1 identical over 7 bases. Losses at the gene ends were 4 bases for V and 2 bases for J; bases not matched to a gene: 14. Germline V gene sequence: CDR1 SQVTM, CDR2 ANQGSEA. This CDR3 is 17 amino acids long. Written as DNA, the CDR3 is TGCAGCGTTGGATCGAGGGGGCAGGCTGGGCCTGGAAACACCATATATTTT. It translates to CSVGSRGQAGPGNTIYF.

This clone has just a few counts. The chain carries TRBV28 and TRBJ2-7; 9 nucleotides match TRBD1. CDR1 is MDHEN, CDR2 SYDVKM, per germline. The V segment lost 5 bases and the J segment 2 bases; nucleotides outside the gene matches: 4. This CDR3 has 14 amino acids. The CDR3 region has the DNA TGTGCCAGCAGTCGGACAGGGGTTGCCTACGAGCAGTACTTC. This codes for CASSRTGVAYEQYF.

V usage is TRBV19 and J usage is TRBJ1-2, with 8 bases lining up with TRBD1. The V gene's germline CDR1 is LNHDA and CDR2 SQIVND (reference sequence). This CDR3 contains 14 residues. The ends lost 5 bases at V and 4 bases at J; junction bases unmatched: 6. The CDR3 spells CASSATGQGYGYTF. The CDR3, as DNA: TGTGCCAGTAGTGCGACCGGACAGGGCTATGGCTACACCTTC.

The chain employs TRBV4-3 and TRBJ2-1; 7 nucleotides match TRBD1. This CDR3 has 15 residues. Germline assignment: CDR1 LGHNA and CDR2 YSLEER. V lost 3 bases and J lost 7; bases outside the gene matches: 9. This chain's CDR3 is CASSHPGTGVNEQFF. CDR3 bases: TGCGCCAGCAGCCATCCAGGCACAGGGGTAAATGAGCAGTTCTTC.

The rearrangement links TRBV7-8 to TRBJ2-1; the D is unclear. Deletions cut 4 bases from V and 12 bases from J, with 16 bases between. This CDR3 is built from 13 residues. Germline V lookup: CDR1 SGHVS, CDR2 FQNEAQ. In DNA form, the CDR3 reads TGTGCCAGCAGCTCCGCGGCTTCGGCGTGGCAGTTCTTC. Protein sequence: CASSSAASAWQFF.

In its sample, this clone was seen a few times. The gene calls are TRBV9 and TRBJ2-7; no clear D gene. Between the trimmed V and J ends, which lost 3 bases and 2 bases, there was a span of 9 bases. CDR3 size: 13 residues. CDR1 and CDR2 from the germline V gene are SGDLS and YYNGEE. CDR3 sequence reads: CASSGGRPYEQYF. The CDR3 bases are TGTGCCAGCAGCGGGGGTCGGCCCTACGAGCAGTACTTC.

V is TRBV4-1 and J is TRBJ2-7, with TRBD1 matching over 7 bases. Unmatched junction bases numbered 8, after V lost 4 bases and J lost 2 bases. The CDR3 length is 15 residues. CDR1 and CDR2 (germline): MGHRA, YSYEKL. CDR3 amino acids: CASSPRGQGAYEQYF. The CDR3 region has the DNA TGCGCCAGCAGCCCGCGTGGGCAGGGGGCCTACGAGCAGTACTTC.

This clone came up a few times. The chain recombines TRBV5-1 with TRBJ1-1; tentative D call: TRBD1 (5 bases). CDR3 length: 14 residues. CDR1 and CDR2 from the germline V gene are SGHRS and YFSETQ. Trimming shortened V by 5 bases and J by 2 bases, and 13 bases separated the two germline ends. The CDR3 DNA follows: TGCGCCAGCAGATCTGGGGGGACCAACACTGAAGCTTTCTTT. Translating gives CASRSGGTNTEAFF.

The chain carries TRBV7-9 and TRBJ2-5; either TRBD1 or TRBD2 may fit D (5 bases each). Looked up from germline, CDR1 is SEHNR and CDR2 is FQNEAQ (reference sequence). The CDR3 totals 13 residues. Trimming cost V 5 bases and J 3 bases, with 10 bases left between them. The CDR3 bases are TGTGCCAGCAGCACGAGGGGAAAAGAGACCCAGTACTTC. Translation gives CASSTRGKETQYF. The variable domain in full, with the rest retrieved from reference TRBV7-9 and TRBJ2-5, is DTGVSQNPRHKITKRGQNVTFRCDPISEHNRLYWYRQTLGQGPEFLTYFQNEAQLEKSRLLSDRFSAERPKGSFSTLEIQRTEQGDSAMYLCASSTRGKETQYFGPGTRLLVL.

This chain joins TRBV25-1 and TRBJ2-6; D may be TRBD1 (5 bases). V lost 8 bases to trimming and J lost 4 bases, with 12 bases between them. In germline, CDR1 is MGHDK, CDR2 SYGVNS. The CDR3 sequence is 14 residues long. In nucleotides, the CDR3 is TGTGCCAGCCGTCAGGGTGGCGGGGCCAACGTCCTGACTTTC. This encodes CASRQGGGANVLTF.